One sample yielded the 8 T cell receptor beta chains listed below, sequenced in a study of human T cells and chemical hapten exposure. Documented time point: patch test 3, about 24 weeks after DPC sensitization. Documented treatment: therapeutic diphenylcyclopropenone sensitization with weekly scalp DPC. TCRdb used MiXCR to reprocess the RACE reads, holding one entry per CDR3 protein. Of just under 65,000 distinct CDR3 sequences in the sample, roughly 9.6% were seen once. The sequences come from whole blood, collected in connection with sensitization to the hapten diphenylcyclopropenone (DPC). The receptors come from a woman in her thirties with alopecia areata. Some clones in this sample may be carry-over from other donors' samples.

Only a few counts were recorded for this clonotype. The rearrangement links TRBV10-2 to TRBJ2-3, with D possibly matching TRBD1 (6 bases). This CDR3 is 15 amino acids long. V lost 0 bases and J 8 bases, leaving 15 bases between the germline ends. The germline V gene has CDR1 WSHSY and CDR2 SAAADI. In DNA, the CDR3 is TGCGCCAGCAGTGAGTCGTTCAGGGGAAAGGGTACGCAGTATTTT. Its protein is CASSESFRGKGTQYF.

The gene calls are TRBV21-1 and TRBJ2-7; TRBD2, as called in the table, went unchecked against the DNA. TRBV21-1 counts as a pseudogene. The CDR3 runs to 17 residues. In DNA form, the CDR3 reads TGTGCCAGCAGCAGCCGGTCGGCTAGCGACCGATCCTACAAGCAGTACTTC. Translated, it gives CASSSRSASDRSYKQYF.

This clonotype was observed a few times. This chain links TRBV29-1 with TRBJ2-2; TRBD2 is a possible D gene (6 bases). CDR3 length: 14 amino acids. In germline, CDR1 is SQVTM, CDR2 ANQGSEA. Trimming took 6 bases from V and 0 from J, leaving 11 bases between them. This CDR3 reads CSVNPSANTGELFF. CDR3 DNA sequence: TGCAGCGTGAACCCTAGCGCGAACACCGGGGAGCTGTTTTTT.

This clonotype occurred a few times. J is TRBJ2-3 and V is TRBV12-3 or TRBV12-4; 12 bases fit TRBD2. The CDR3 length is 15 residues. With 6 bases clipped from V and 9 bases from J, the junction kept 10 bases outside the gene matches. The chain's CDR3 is CASSPSSGRGQTQYF. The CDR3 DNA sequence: TGTGCCAGCAGCCCCTCTAGCGGGAGGGGACAGACGCAGTATTTT.

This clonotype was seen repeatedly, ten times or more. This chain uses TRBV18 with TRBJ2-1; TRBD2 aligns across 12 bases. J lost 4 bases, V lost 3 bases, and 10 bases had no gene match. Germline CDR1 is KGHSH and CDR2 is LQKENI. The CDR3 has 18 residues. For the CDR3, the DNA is TGTGCCAGCTCACCCGTCACTAGCGGGGGGCTGTCTTACAATGAGCAGTTCTTC. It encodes CASSPVTSGGLSYNEQFF.

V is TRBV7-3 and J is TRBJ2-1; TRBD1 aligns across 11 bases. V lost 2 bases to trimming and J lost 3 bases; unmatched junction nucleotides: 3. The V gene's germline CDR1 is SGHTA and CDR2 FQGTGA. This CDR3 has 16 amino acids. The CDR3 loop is CASSLGTGGFYNEQFF. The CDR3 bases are TGTGCCAGCAGCTTAGGGACAGGGGGATTCTACAATGAGCAGTTCTTC.

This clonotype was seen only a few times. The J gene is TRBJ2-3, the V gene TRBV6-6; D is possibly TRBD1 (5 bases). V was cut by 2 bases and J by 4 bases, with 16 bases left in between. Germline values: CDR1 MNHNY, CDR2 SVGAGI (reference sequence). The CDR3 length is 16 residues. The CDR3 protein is CASSYRMGQGADTQYF. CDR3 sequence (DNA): TGTGCCAGCAGTTACCGGATGGGGCAGGGTGCAGATACGCAGTATTTT.

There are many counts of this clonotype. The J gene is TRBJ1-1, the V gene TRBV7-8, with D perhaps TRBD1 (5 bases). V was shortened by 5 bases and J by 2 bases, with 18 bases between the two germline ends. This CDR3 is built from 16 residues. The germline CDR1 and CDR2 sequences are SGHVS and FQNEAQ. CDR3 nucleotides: TGTGCCAGCAGCCAATCCAGGGCAGCCAAAAACACTGAAGCTTTCTTT. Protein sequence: CASSQSRAAKNTEAFF.